This TCR beta chain is from a study of blood T cell repertoires in COVID-19. The CDR3 runs to 17 residues. Germline CDR1 reads SGHRS; CDR2 reads YFSETQ. Trimming at V came to 4 bases and at J to 0 bases, leaving 10 bases not matched to a gene. Original methodology: For nucleated cells, counts were estimated from reference gene primer amplification. Assay: immunoSEQ multiplex PCR; the TCRdb copy retains only in-frame clones and omits some. D and trimming come from the DNA, and the V and J calls and clone size come from that table. The sample lists a few hundred thousand clones; approximately 83% were seen once.

This clonotype was sampled from a woman aged 25 to 39 who had recovered from COVID-19. The genes are TRBV5-1 and TRBJ2-3, with TRBD2 matching over 8 bases. Source material: peripheral blood. The CDR3 nucleotides are TGCGCCAGCAGCGGCGTGTGGCGGGAGGAGAGCACAGATACGCAGTATTTT. Translating gives CASSGVWREESTDTQYF.